The clone carrying this T cell receptor (beta chain) was observed a single time. This specimen belongs to a study of blood T cell repertoires in COVID-19. V lost 5 bases and J 0 bases, leaving 7 bases between the germline ends. Germline V lookup: CDR1 SQVTM, CDR2 ANQGSEA. CDR3 length equals 13 residues. Using immunoSEQ multiplex PCR, the repertoire was profiled, and TCRdb retains in-frame clones only, with some absent. The sample carries 200,000 to 250,000 clones, around 83% recorded once. The receptor was derived from a man in his thirties or forties who had recovered from COVID-19. The chain carries TRBV29-1 and TRBJ2-2, with D possibly matching TRBD1 (6 bases). The specimen sequenced was peripheral blood. CDR3 amino acids: CSVRQANTGELFF. The CDR3 coding sequence is TGCAGCGTTCGACAGGCGAACACCGGGGAGCTGTTTTTT.